These T cell receptor beta chains were read from a single sample in a study of T cell changes during pregnancy in multiple sclerosis. Assay: immunoSEQ multiplex PCR; the TCRdb copy retains only in-frame clones and omits some. Of 30,000 to 40,000 clones detected, roughly nine tenths appear once; the ten largest clones hold 0.7% to 0.8%. This specimen was CD4+ T cells from peripheral blood mononuclear cells, taken after pregnancy. All receptors derive from a female donor in good health, enrolled as a control in a pregnancy study. Both conserved end residues are part of each CDR3. D genes are given only for firm matches. Size is stated for part of the rows, as once, few or many counts, or as a class when the clone is expanded.

v_call: TRBV7-2; clone_size: .; j_call: TRBJ2-4; d_call: TRBD2; cdr3_aa: CASSPPVSLAAKNIQYF; cdr3_nt: TGTGCCAGCAGCCCCCCCGTATCACTAGCGGCCAAAAACATTCAGTACTTC
v_call: TRBV6-5; clone_size: .; j_call: TRBJ1-4; d_call: .; cdr3_aa: CASSYSQGGEKLFF; cdr3_nt: TGTGCCAGCAGTTACTCCCAGGGCGGTGAAAAACTGTTTTTT
v_call: TRBV7-6; clone_size: .; j_call: TRBJ2-1; d_call: .; cdr3_aa: CASSLVRGGDEQFF; cdr3_nt: TGTGCCAGCAGCCTGGTGAGGGGGGGGGATGAGCAGTTCTTC
v_call: TRBV5-6; clone_size: .; j_call: TRBJ1-4; d_call: TRBD1; cdr3_aa: CASSLAGGGPEKLFF; cdr3_nt: TGTGCCAGCAGCTTGGCCGGAGGGGGCCCCGAAAAACTGTTTTTT
v_call: TRBV5-4; clone_size: .; j_call: TRBJ2-7; d_call: TRBD2; cdr3_aa: CASSLGAGGGHEQYF; cdr3_nt: TGTGCCAGCAGCTTGGGGGCCGGGGGGGGCCACGAGCAGTACTTC
v_call: TRBV25-1; clone_size: .; j_call: TRBJ2-3; d_call: .; cdr3_aa: CASSESGTRTDTQYF; cdr3_nt: TGTGCCAGCAGTGAATCGGGTACTCGCACAGATACGCAGTATTTT
v_call: TRBV7-8; clone_size: once; j_call: TRBJ1-4; d_call: TRBD1; cdr3_aa: CASSATTGKEDEKLFF; cdr3_nt: TGTGCCAGCAGCGCCACGACAGGGAAGGAGGATGAAAAACTGTTTTTT
v_call: TRBV30; clone_size: few; j_call: TRBJ1-2; d_call: TRBD1; cdr3_aa: CAWSADRGGYTF; cdr3_nt: TGTGCCTGGAGTGCTGACAGGGGGGGCTACACCTTC
v_call: TRBV2; clone_size: .; j_call: TRBJ2-1; d_call: .; cdr3_aa: CASRDYLLSSYNEQFF; cdr3_nt: TGTGCCAGCAGGGACTACTTATTAAGCTCCTACAATGAGCAGTTCTTC
v_call: TRBV5-5; clone_size: .; j_call: TRBJ1-5; d_call: .; cdr3_aa: CASSYDLPANQPQHF; cdr3_nt: TGTGCCAGCAGCTATGATCTGCCAGCGAATCAGCCCCAGCATTTT
v_call: TRBV18; clone_size: .; j_call: TRBJ1-2; d_call: TRBD1; cdr3_aa: CASSRGTDSNYGYTF; cdr3_nt: TGTGCCAGCTCACGAGGGACAGATTCTAACTATGGCTACACCTTC
v_call: TRBV27; clone_size: .; j_call: TRBJ1-5; d_call: TRBD1; cdr3_aa: CASSVGQGPNQPQHF; cdr3_nt: TGTGCCAGCAGTGTCGGACAGGGACCCAATCAGCCCCAGCATTTT
v_call: TRBV6-5; clone_size: .; j_call: TRBJ2-7; d_call: .; cdr3_aa: CATQTGNSYEQYF; cdr3_nt: TGTGCCACCCAGACAGGAAATTCCTACGAGCAGTACTTC